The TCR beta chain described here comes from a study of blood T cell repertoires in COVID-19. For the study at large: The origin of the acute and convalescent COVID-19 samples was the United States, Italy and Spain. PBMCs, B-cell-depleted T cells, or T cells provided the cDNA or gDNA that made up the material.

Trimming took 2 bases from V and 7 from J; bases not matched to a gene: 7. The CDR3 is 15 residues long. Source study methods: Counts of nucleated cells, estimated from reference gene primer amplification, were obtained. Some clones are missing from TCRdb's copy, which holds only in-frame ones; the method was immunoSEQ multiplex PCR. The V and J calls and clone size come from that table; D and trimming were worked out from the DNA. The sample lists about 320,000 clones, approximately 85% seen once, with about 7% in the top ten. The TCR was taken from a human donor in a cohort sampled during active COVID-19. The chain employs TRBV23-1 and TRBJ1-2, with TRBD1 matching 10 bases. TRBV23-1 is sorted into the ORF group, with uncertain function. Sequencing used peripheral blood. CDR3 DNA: TGCGCCAGCAGTCAACGAGGACAGGGGGTCTGTGGCTACACCTTC. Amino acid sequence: CASSQRGQGVCGYTF.